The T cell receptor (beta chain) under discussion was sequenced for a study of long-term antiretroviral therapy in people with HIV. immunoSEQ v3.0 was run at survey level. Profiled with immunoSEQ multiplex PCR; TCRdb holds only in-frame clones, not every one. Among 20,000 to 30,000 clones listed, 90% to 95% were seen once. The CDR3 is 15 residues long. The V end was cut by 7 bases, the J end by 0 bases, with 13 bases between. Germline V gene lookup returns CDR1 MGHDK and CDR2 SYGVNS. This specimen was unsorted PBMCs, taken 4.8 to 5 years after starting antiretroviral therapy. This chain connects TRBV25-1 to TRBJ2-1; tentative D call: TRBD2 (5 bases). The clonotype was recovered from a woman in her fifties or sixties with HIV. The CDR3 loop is CASTPSGSSYNEQFF. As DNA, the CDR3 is TGTGCCAGCACGCCATCGGGGAGCTCCTACAATGAGCAGTTCTTC. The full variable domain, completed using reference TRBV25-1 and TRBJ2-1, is EADIYQTPRYLVIGTGKKITLECSQTMGHDKMYWYQQDPGMELHLIHYSYGVNSTEKGDLSSESTVSRIRTEHFPLTLESARPSHTSQYLCASTPSGSSYNEQFFGPGTRLTVL.